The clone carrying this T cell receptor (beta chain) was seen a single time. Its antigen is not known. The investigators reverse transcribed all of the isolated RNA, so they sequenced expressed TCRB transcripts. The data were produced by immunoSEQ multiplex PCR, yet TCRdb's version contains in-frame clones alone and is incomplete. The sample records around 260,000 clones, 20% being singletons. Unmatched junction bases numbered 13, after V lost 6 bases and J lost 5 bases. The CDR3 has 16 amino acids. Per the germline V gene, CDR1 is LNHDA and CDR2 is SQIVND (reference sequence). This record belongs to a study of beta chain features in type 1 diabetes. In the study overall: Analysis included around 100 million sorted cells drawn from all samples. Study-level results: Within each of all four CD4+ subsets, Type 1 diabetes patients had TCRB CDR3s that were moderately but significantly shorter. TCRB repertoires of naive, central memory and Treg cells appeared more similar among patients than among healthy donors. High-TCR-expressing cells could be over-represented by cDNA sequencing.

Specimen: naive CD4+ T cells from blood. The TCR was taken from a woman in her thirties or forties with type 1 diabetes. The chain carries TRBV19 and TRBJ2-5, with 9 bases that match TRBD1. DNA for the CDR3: TGTGCCAGTAGCATTAAATGGGGACAGGGATGGGAGACCCAGTACTTC. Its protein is CASSIKWGQGWETQYF. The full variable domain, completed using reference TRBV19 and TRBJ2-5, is DGGITQSPKYLFRKEGQNVTLSCEQNLNHDAMYWYRQDPGQGLRLIYYSQIVNDFQKGDIAEGYSVSREKKESFPLTVTSAQKNPTAFYLCASSIKWGQGWETQYFGPGTRLLVL.